These 2 T cell receptor beta chains came from one sample sequenced in a study of T cells in localized non-small cell lung cancer. The repertoire was sequenced with immunoSEQ multiplex PCR; TCRdb's copy has only in-frame clones and lacks some. The sample consists of roughly 67,000 clones, approximately 85% of them appearing once. The sample here was peripheral blood, taken before any cancer treatment. These receptors originate from a female donor aged 60 or older with stage I lung adenocarcinoma.

The chain employs TRBV5-1 and TRBJ2-1, with 10 bases lining up with TRBD2. With V trimmed by 4 bases and J by 8 bases, 9 bases remained unmatched. The CDR3 is 15 residues long. Per the germline V gene, CDR1 is SGHRS and CDR2 is YFSETQ. The DNA of the CDR3 is TGCGCCAGCAGCCGCCTAGCGGGAGAAGCAGATGAGCAGTTCTTC. It codes for CASSRLAGEADEQFF.

V usage is TRBV20-1 and J usage is TRBJ1-6; possible D gene TRBD1, 5 bases. V shed 5 bases and J shed 12 bases, with 11 bases lying between them. Germline values: CDR1 DFQATT, CDR2 SNEGSKA (reference sequence). This CDR3 spans 11 amino acids. The CDR3 sequence is CSAGGTEPLHF. The CDR3 nucleotides are TGCAGTGCTGGAGGGACGGAACCCCTCCACTTT.